Following are 26 T cell receptor beta chains from one sample sequenced in a study of CD4 T cells in relation to SARS-CoV-2 and coronaviruses. Libraries were prepared by immunoSEQ multiplex PCR; TCRdb keeps only in-frame clonotypes and omits some of them. This sample has tens of thousands of clones; around 74% occur once, and the top ten carry 9.5% to 15%. These TCRs are of unknown antigen specificity. CD4+ T cells from unexposed donors were obtained before the COVID-19 pandemic (2011-2018). After roughly ten days of culture, CD4+ T cells were isolated. Sequenced material: CD4+ T cells from PBMCs, cultured in vitro. These receptors were collected from a human donor in good health.

On this clone: Sequence at one end of the junction differs from germline and may be a read error. The chain couples TRBV11-3 to TRBJ2-6; 9 bases are a match to TRBD1. Germline loops: CDR1 SGHNT, CDR2 YENEEA. The CDR3 contains 17 residues. CDR3 in DNA: TGTGCCAGCAGCGCGGGGACAGGGTCGTCTGAGGCCAACGTCCTGACTTTC. It is translated as CASSAGTGSSEANVLTF.

This clone came up a few times. The CDR3: CASTRGHTNTEAFF. The CDR3 DNA follows: TGTGCCAGTACGAGGGGACATACGAACACTGAAGCTTTCTTT. The genes are TRBV19 and TRBJ1-1, with a weak D call TRBD1 (6 bases). Trimming stripped 7 bases from V and 1 base from J, with 13 bases between. CDR1 is LNHDA and CDR2 is SQIVND in the germline V gene (reference sequence). The CDR3 runs to 14 residues.

This clone occurred a few times. This sequence joins TRBV6-1 and TRBJ1-5; no firm D call. CDR3 length: 17 amino acids. Trimming stripped 0 bases from V and 0 bases from J, with 12 bases between. The germline CDR1 and CDR2 sequences are MNHNS and SASEGT. The CDR3 DNA follows: TGTGCCAGCAGTGAAGCAAAGGGCCTGTATAGCAATCAGCCCCAGCATTTT. Amino acids: CASSEAKGLYSNQPQHF.

The chain employs TRBV7-2 and TRBJ2-5; D unresolved. The CDR3 sequence is 14 residues long. CDR1 is SGHTA and CDR2 is FQGNSA in the germline V gene. V was trimmed by 1 base and J by 5 bases, leaving 11 bases between them. The chain's CDR3 is CASSLVGFWETQYF. The DNA for the CDR3 is TGTGCCAGCAGCTTAGTGGGGTTCTGGGAGACCCAGTACTTC.

The chain carries TRBV14 and TRBJ1-5; D gene unclear. CDR1 and CDR2 (germline): SGHDN, FVKESK. Trimming took 4 bases from V and 7 from J, leaving 11 bases between them. This CDR3 is built from 13 residues. The CDR3: CASSLGPGQPQHF. The CDR3 DNA sequence: TGTGCCAGCAGCCTAGGGCCCGGACAGCCCCAGCATTTT.

The genes are TRBV4-1 and TRBJ2-3; tentatively, D is TRBD2 (5 bases). The CDR3 runs to 15 residues. Trimming took 5 bases from V and 4 from J, leaving 16 bases between them. Germline-derived CDR1 and CDR2 are MGHRA and YSYEKL. CDR3 in DNA: TGCGCCAGCAGCTCAGCGGTCCTAGTAGCAGATACGCAGTATTTT. This translates into CASSSAVLVADTQYF.

The chain recombines TRBV14 with TRBJ2-2; no firm D call. Germline CDR1 SGHDN, CDR2 FVKESK. Trimming cost V 5 bases and J 4 bases, with 17 bases left between them. The CDR3 length is 16 residues. In DNA, the CDR3 is TGTGCCAGCAGCTCCCGTTCGACGGGTGGCACCGGGGAGCTGTTTTTT. As protein: CASSSRSTGGTGELFF.

The V call is TRBV4-2, the J call TRBJ2-2; 11 bases fit TRBD2. Germline V gene data show CDR1 as LGHNA and CDR2 as YNFKEQ. CDR3 size: 17 residues. Germline trimming cut 0 bases from V and 7 bases from J; bases unmatched to any gene: 7. CDR3 in amino acids: CASSQELAGGPLGELFF. As DNA, the CDR3 is TGTGCCAGCAGCCAAGAATTAGCGGGAGGGCCTCTCGGGGAGCTGTTTTTT.

This clone was recorded once. An end of the junction does not agree with germline; a read error may underlie this. CDR3 nucleotide sequence: TGTGCCAGCATCCAAGGACAGGGGGCATCCTACAATGAGCAGTTCTTC. This codes for CASIQGQGASYNEQFF. This chain uses TRBV3-1 (or the pseudogene TRBV3-2) with TRBJ2-1; 11 positions match TRBD1. Germline V gives CDR1 LGHDT, CDR2 YNNKEL (reference sequence). CDR3 length equals 16 residues.

This clone was counted only a few times. The V gene is TRBV10-3, the J gene TRBJ1-6; 8 bases fit TRBD1. CDR3 size: 13 residues. The V gene end was trimmed by 6 bases and the J gene end by 10 bases; junction bases not matched to a gene: 5. Germline V CDR1 and CDR2: ENHRY, SYGVKD. In nucleotides, the CDR3 is TGTGCCATCAGGGACAGGGAGGGATCACCCCTCCACTTT. Residues: CAIRDREGSPLHF.

V gene TRBV2 combines with J gene TRBJ2-2; D may be TRBD1 (6 bases). The CDR3 length is 16 residues. V was shortened by 8 bases and J by 5 bases, with 21 bases between the two germline ends. CDR1 and CDR2 from the germline V gene are SNHLY and FYNNEI. The CDR3 loop reads CASRLESLRGTGELFF. CDR3 in DNA: TGTGCCAGCCGTCTCGAAAGCCTCAGGGGAACCGGGGAGCTGTTTTTT.

Concerning this clone itself: The junction differs from germline at one of its ends, possibly a read error. The rearrangement links TRBV18 to TRBJ2-1; 11 positions match TRBD2. This CDR3 spans 15 amino acids. Germline CDR1 is KGHSH and CDR2 is LQKENI. The CDR3 here is CASSPLAGEYNEQFF. In DNA form, the CDR3 reads TGTGCCAGCTCGCCACTAGCGGGGGAATACAATGAGCAGTTCTTC.

The chain is built from TRBV12-5 and TRBJ1-6, with D hard to call. The germline V gene encodes CDR1 LGHNT and CDR2 FRNRAP. The ends were cut back, 3 bases at V and 8 bases at J, with 5 bases in the middle. This CDR3 has 12 amino acids. DNA for the CDR3: TGTGCTAGTGGTTTACCTTATTCACCCCTCCACTTT. Its translation: CASGLPYSPLHF.

The genes are TRBV2 and TRBJ2-1; 7 nucleotides align to TRBD1. The V segment lost 6 bases and the J segment 6 bases; nucleotides outside the gene matches: 8. The germline CDR1 and CDR2 sequences are SNHLY and FYNNEI. This CDR3 has 14 amino acids. DNA of the CDR3: TGTGCCAGCAGATTGACAGGGACCGGCAATGAGCAGTTCTTC. This translates into CASRLTGTGNEQFF. Supplemented by reference TRBV2 and TRBJ2-1, the full variable domain reads EPEVTQTPSHQVTQMGQEVILRCVPISNHLYFYWYRQILGQKVEFLVSFYNNEISEKSEIFDDQFSVERPDGSNFTLKIRSTKLEDSAMYFCASRLTGTGNEQFFGPGTRLTVL.

The chain is built from TRBV12-5 and TRBJ1-2, with D possibly being TRBD1 (6 bases). The CDR3 spans 15 residues. V lost 2 bases to trimming and J lost 4 bases, with 14 bases between them. Germline-derived CDR1 and CDR2 are LGHNT and FRNRAP. CDR3 nucleotides: TGTGCTAGTGGTTTGCCCGAGGACAGTTCCTATGGCTACACCTTC. This encodes CASGLPEDSSYGYTF.

CDR3 in amino acids: CASSLSPAGNTIYF. CDR3 sequence (DNA): TGTGCCAGCAGCTTGTCGCCAGCTGGAAACACCATATATTTT. The genes are TRBV5-5 and TRBJ1-3; D remains unclear. Between the trimmed V and J ends, which lost 1 base and 2 bases, there was a span of 7 bases. The CDR3 is 14 amino acids. Germline CDR1 is SGHKS and CDR2 is YYEKEE (reference sequence).

The CDR3 loop is CASSKTDFGANVLTF. DNA of the CDR3: TGTGCCAGCAGCAAAACAGATTTTGGGGCCAACGTCCTGACTTTC. This chain joins TRBV7-3 and TRBJ2-6; D unclear. This CDR3 is 15 amino acids long. Trimming pared 5 bases from V and 3 bases from J, leaving 11 bases between. CDR1 SGHTA and CDR2 FQGTGA come from the germline V gene.

CDR3 in DNA: TGTGCCAGCAGCGTAGCTACGGGGGCGCTGGAGGGCGAGCAGTACTTC. It is translated as CASSVATGALEGEQYF. The chain links TRBV9 to TRBJ2-7, with D perhaps TRBD1 or TRBD2 (6 bases each). Trimming removed 0 bases at V and 6 bases at J, with 19 bases between. This CDR3 has 16 amino acids. Germline CDR1 SGDLS, CDR2 YYNGEE.

The gene calls are TRBV29-1 and TRBJ2-5; D remains ambiguous. This CDR3 is built from 13 residues. CDR1 is SQVTM and CDR2 is ANQGSEA in the germline V gene. Trimming removed 7 bases from V and 5 bases from J, with 17 bases in between. CDR3 amino acids: CSGSPTGIETQYF. CDR3 in DNA: TGCAGCGGCTCACCGACGGGTATCGAGACCCAGTACTTC.

J is TRBJ2-7 and V is TRBV5-1; D is ambiguous. Looked up from germline, CDR1 is SGHRS and CDR2 is YFSETQ. This CDR3 comprises 12 residues. Trimming cost V 3 bases and J 2 bases, with 6 bases left between them. DNA of the CDR3: TGCGCCAGCAGCTCCCTACCCTACGAGCAGTACTTC. This translates into CASSSLPYEQYF.

This chain joins TRBV6-1 and TRBJ2-7, with no clear D. Germline CDR1 reads MNHNS; CDR2 reads SASEGT. The V end was cut by 2 bases, the J end by 3 bases, with 14 bases between. The CDR3 length is 15 residues. The CDR3 sequence is CASSEFHSIIYEQYF. Written as DNA, the CDR3 is TGTGCCAGCAGTGAATTTCATTCCATTATCTACGAGCAGTACTTC.

The chain links TRBV30 to TRBJ2-7; TRBD2 agrees at 10 bases. This CDR3 region has 13 residues. CDR1 and CDR2 (germline): GTSNPN, SVGIG (reference sequence). The trim removed 3 bases at V and 3 bases at J, leaving 2 bases unmatched. Here the CDR3 reads CAWRVAGGYEQYF. The CDR3 DNA is TGTGCCTGGAGAGTAGCGGGAGGCTACGAGCAGTACTTC.

The V call is TRBV7-6, the J call TRBJ2-7; tentative D call: TRBD2 (7 bases). This CDR3 is 17 amino acids long. V was cut by 1 base and J by 2 bases, with 18 bases left in between. The germline V gene has CDR1 SGHVS and CDR2 FNYEAQ. The CDR3 nucleotides are TGTGCCAGCAGCTTAGGCAGTGGGGGGGCGGGAGCCTACGAGCAGTACTTC. Its translation is CASSLGSGGAGAYEQYF.

This chain uses TRBV9 with TRBJ2-1; maybe TRBD2 (5 bases). This CDR3 has 13 amino acids. From germline, CDR1 is SGDLS and CDR2 YYNGEE. The V end lost 2 bases, the J end lost 9 bases, and 12 bases lay between the germline ends. CDR3 in amino acids: CASSVTGVGEQFF. The CDR3, as DNA: TGTGCCAGCAGCGTTACCGGGGTTGGTGAGCAGTTCTTC. The complete variable domain, with remaining parts taken from reference TRBV9 and TRBJ2-1, reads DSGVTQTPKHLITATGQRVTLRCSPRSGDLSVYWYQQSLDQGLQFLIQYYNGEERAKGNILERFSAQQFPDLHSELNLSSLELGDSALYFCASSVTGVGEQFFGPGTRLTVL.

The V gene is TRBV5-1, the J gene TRBJ1-1; tentatively, D is TRBD1 (5 bases). The CDR3 consists of 14 residues. Deletions cut 4 bases from V and 5 bases from J, with 15 bases between. From germline, CDR1 is SGHRS and CDR2 YFSETQ. CDR3 protein: CASSPGTGGTEAFF. CDR3 nucleotide sequence: TGCGCCAGCAGCCCGGGGACGGGAGGGACTGAAGCTTTCTTT.

This chain joins TRBV7-2 and TRBJ2-7, with D uncertain. V lost 5 bases and J lost 3, with 11 bases in between. This CDR3 has 13 residues. The germline V gene encodes CDR1 SGHTA and CDR2 FQGNSA. The CDR3 reads CASSRPGRYEQYF. The CDR3 coding sequence is TGTGCCAGCAGCCGCCCCGGACGCTACGAGCAGTACTTC.